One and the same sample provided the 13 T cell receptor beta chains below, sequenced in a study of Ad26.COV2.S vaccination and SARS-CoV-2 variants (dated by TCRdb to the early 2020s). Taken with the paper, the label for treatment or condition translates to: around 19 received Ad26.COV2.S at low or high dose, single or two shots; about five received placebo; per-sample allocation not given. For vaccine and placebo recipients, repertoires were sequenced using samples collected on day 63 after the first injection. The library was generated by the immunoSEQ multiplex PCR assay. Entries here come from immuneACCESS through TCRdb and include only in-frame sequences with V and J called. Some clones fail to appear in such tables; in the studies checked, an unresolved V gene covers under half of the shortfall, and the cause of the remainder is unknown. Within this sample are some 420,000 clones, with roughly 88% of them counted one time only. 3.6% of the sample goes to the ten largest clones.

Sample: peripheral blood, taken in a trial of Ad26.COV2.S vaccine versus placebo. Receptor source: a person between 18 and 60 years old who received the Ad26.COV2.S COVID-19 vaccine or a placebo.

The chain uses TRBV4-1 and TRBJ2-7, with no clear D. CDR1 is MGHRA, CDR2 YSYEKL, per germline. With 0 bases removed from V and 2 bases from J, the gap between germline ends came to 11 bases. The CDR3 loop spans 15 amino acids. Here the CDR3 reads CASSQERSNPYEQYF. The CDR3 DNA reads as TGCGCCAGCAGCCAAGAACGATCCAACCCCTACGAGCAGTACTTC.

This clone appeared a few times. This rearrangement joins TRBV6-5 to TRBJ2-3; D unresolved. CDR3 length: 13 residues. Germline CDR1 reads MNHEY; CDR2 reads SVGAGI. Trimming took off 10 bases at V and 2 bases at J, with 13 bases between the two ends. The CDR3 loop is CATRRTATDTQYF. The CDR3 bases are TGTGCCACCCGCCGAACAGCCACAGATACGCAGTATTTT.

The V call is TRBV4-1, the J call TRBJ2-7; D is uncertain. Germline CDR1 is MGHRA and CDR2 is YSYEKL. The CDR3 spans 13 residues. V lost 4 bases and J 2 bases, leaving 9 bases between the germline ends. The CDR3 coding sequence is TGCGCCAGCAGCCCGAGTGGTACCTACGAGCAGTACTTC. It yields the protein CASSPSGTYEQYF.

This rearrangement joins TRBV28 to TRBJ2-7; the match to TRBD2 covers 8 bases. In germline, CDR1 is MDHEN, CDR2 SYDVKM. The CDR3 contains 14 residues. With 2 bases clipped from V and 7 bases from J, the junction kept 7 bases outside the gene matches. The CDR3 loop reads CASSLRGGLREQYF. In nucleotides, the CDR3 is TGTGCCAGCAGTTTACGGGGGGGCCTAAGGGAGCAGTACTTC.

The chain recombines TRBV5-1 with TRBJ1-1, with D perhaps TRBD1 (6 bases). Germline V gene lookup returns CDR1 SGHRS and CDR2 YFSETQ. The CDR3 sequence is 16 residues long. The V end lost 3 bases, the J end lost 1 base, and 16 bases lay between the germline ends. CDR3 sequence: CASSWTSGAGNTEAFF. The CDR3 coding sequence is TGCGCCAGCAGCTGGACCTCAGGGGCCGGGAACACTGAAGCTTTCTTT.

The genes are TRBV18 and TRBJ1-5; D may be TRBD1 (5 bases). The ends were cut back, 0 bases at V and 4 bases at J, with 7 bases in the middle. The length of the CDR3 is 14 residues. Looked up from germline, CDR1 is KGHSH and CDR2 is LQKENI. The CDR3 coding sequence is TGTGCCAGCTCACCACCGGAGGGGAATCAGCCCCAGCATTTT. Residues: CASSPPEGNQPQHF. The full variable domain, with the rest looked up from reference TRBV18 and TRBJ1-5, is NAGVMQNPRHLVRRRGQEARLRCSPMKGHSHVYWYRQLPEEGLKFMVYLQKENIIDESGMPKERFSAEFPKEGPSILRIQQVVRGDSAAYFCASSPPEGNQPQHFGDGTRLSIL.

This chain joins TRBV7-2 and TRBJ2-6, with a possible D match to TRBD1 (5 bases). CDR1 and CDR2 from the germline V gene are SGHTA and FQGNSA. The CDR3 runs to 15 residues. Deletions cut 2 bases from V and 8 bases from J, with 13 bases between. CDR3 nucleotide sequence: TGTGCCAGCAGCTTACAGGGCTTCTCGACCAACGTCCTGACTTTC. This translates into CASSLQGFSTNVLTF.

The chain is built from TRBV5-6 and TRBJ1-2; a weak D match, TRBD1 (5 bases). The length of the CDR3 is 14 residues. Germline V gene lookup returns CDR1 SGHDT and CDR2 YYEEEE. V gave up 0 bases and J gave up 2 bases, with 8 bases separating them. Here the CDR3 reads CASSLGRGNYGYTF. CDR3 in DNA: TGTGCCAGCAGCTTGGGTAGGGGCAACTATGGCTACACCTTC.

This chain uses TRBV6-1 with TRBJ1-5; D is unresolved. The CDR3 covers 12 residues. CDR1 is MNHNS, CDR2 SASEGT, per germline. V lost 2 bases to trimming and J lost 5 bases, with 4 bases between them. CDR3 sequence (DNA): TGTGCCAGCAGTGAATCCGATCAGCCCCAGCATTTT. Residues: CASSESDQPQHF.

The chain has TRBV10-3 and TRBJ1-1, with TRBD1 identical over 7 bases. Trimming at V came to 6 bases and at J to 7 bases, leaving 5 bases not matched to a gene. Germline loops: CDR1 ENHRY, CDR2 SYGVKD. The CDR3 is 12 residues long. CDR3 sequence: CAISLDRDEAFF. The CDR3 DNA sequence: TGTGCCATCAGCCTCGACAGGGATGAAGCTTTCTTT.

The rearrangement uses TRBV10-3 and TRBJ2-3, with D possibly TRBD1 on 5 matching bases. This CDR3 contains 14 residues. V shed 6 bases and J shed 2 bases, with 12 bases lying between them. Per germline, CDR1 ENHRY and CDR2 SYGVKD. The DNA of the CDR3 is TGTGCCATCAGGGGGCAGGAGAACACAGATACGCAGTATTTT. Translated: CAIRGQENTDTQYF.

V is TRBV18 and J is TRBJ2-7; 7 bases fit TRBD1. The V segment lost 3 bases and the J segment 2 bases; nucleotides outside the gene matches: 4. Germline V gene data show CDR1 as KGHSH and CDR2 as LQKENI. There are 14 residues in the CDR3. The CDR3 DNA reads TGTGCCAGCTCACCGACAGGGAAACCCTACGAGCAGTACTTC. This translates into CASSPTGKPYEQYF.

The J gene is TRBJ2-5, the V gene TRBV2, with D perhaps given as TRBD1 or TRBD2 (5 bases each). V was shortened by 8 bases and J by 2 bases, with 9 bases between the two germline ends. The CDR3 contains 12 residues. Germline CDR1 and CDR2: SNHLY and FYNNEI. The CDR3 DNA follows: TGTGCCAGCGGGACGGTACAAGAGACCCAGTACTTC. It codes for CASGTVQETQYF.